The sequence of this T cell receptor beta chain was determined in a study of T cell repertoires in cytomegalovirus infection. TCRdb independently ran MiXCR on the reads; one entry per CDR3 protein. The sample carries about 920,000 distinct CDR3 sequences, about a third recorded once. Points on this clonotype: What it binds is not known.

CDR1 and CDR2 from the germline V gene are SGHDN and FVKESK. V lost 1 base to trimming and J lost 4 bases; unmatched junction nucleotides: 12. The CDR3 covers 19 residues. The receptor was isolated from a human donor in good health (CMV status not recorded). Some clones in this sample may be carry-over from other donors' samples. The sequences come from cultured CD8+ T cells from PBMCs, collected from culture after CMV antigen stimulation. The rearrangement links TRBV14 to TRBJ2-5; 13 bases align to TRBD2. CDR3 in amino acids: CASSQVGGTSGAPRETQYF. CDR3 nucleotide sequence: TGTGCCAGCAGCCAAGTTGGGGGGACTAGCGGGGCCCCTCGAGAGACCCAGTACTTC.